The 4 T cell receptor beta chains presented below share a single source sample, sequenced in a study of preoperative IRX-2 immunotherapy in early breast cancer. The method was immunoSEQ multiplex PCR; TCRdb's version includes in-frame clones alone and lacks a portion of them. The table shows tens of thousands of clones, with 95% occurring only once. Treatment reported: preoperative locoregional IRX-2 cytokine immunotherapy. The starting material was tumor tissue, obtained after IRX-2 immunotherapy. All receptors derive from a human donor with breast cancer.

This rearrangement joins TRBV2 to TRBJ1-1, with D uncertain. The CDR3 loop spans 13 amino acids. From germline, CDR1 is SNHLY and CDR2 FYNNEI. Trimming left V 3 bases short and J 1 base short, with 6 bases between. The CDR3 loop reads CASSDNTNTEAFF. CDR3 DNA sequence: TGTGCCAGCAGTGACAACACGAACACTGAAGCTTTCTTT.

A word on this clone: A read error may produce the germline difference seen at one junction end. The genes are TRBV11-2 and TRBJ2-4; no clear D. In germline, CDR1 is SGHAT, CDR2 FQNNGV. This CDR3 has 13 residues. CDR3 residues: CASSSPATNIQYF. The CDR3, as DNA: TGTGCCAGCAGCTCCCCCGCCACAAACATTCAGTACTTC.

A note on this clone: Mismatch with germline at one junction end may stem from a read error. The chain is built from TRBV11-1 and TRBJ2-3; D unclear. Germline CDR1 and CDR2: SGHAT and FQDESV (reference sequence). CDR3 size: 12 residues. Here the CDR3 DNA reads TGTGCCAGCAGTCGCTACACAGATACGCAGTGTTTT. It yields the protein CASSRYTDTQCF.

The rearrangement joins TRBV6-5 to TRBJ2-7; possibly TRBD1 or TRBD2 for D (5 bases each). The germline V and J ends were trimmed by 10 bases and 4 bases, with 17 bases remaining between them. Germline CDR1 is MNHEY and CDR2 is SVGAGI. The CDR3 consists of 13 residues. CDR3: CATSRGGPYEQYF. The CDR3 nucleotides read TGTGCCACTTCCCGGGGCGGTCCTTACGAGCAGTACTTC.